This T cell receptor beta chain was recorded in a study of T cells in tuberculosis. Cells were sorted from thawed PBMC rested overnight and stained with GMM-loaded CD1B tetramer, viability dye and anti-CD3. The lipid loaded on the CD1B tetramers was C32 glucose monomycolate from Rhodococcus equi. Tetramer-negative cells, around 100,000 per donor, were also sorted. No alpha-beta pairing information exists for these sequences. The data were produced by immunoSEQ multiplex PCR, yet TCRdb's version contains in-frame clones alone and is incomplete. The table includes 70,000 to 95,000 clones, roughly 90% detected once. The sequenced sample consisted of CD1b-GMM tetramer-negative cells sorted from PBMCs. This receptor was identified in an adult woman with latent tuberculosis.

The CDR3 sequence: CASSLGGAGYEQYF. The CDR3 nucleotides are TGCGCCAGCAGCCTCGGGGGGGCAGGCTACGAGCAGTACTTC. The chain links TRBV5-1 to TRBJ2-7, with TRBD2 matching over 8 bases. CDR3 size: 14 residues. CDR1 SGHRS and CDR2 YFSETQ come from the germline V gene. The J segment lost 3 bases and the V segment lost 4 bases, leaving 6 bases of the junction unmatched.